Here is one T cell receptor beta chain with its context. Each CDR3 protein gets one entry after TCRdb re-called the 5' RACE reads with MiXCR. Seen here are about 270,000 distinct CDR3 sequences, 15% to 20% observed once, and the top ten hold around 23%. This record comes from a study of T-cell memory formation after mild COVID-19. Germline V CDR1 and CDR2: LGHDT, YNNKEL (reference sequence). V dropped 1 base and J dropped 8 bases, with 10 bases sitting between them. The CDR3 is made up of 13 amino acids. The sequencing sample was made of PBMCs or a T cell subset sorted from them (not recorded which). This clonotype was obtained from a man aged 18 to 30 who had mild COVID-19 (a few samples of this study predate the infection). Cell type and time point are not known. The J gene is TRBJ2-3, the V gene TRBV3-1; perhaps TRBD1 as D (6 bases). In DNA form, the CDR3 reads TGTGCCAGCAGCCAAGCGCCACAGGGTACGCAGTATTTT. This encodes CASSQAPQGTQYF.